The clone carrying this T cell receptor beta chain occurred once. The repertoire was sequenced with immunoSEQ multiplex PCR; TCRdb's copy has only in-frame clones and lacks some. The sample shows just under 20,000 clones, approximately 81% of them seen only once. The data were obtained in a study of untreated major depressive disorder. The CDR3 covers 13 residues. Germline V gene sequence: CDR1 MNHNY, CDR2 SVGAGI (reference sequence). With 6 bases removed from V and 11 bases from J, the gap between germline ends came to 16 bases. Each donor gave approximately 30 ml of EDTA blood. The clonotype originates from a woman in her 30s in good health. Sequenced input: CD4+ T cells from PBMCs. The chain has TRBV6-6 and TRBJ1-4; D call uncertain. The chain's CDR3 is CASRSLFRGKLFF. The CDR3 coding sequence is TGTGCCAGCAGGTCCCTTTTCCGAGGGAAACTGTTTTTT.